This T cell receptor beta chain is drawn from a study of T cells in Graves' hyperthyroidism and ophthalmopathy. Turning to the study itself: Upon initial diagnosis and before any treatment, peripheral blood was collected. Study observations and caveats: Most thyroid clonotypes with frequency above 0.001 were detected in blood. The model identified upcoming ophthalmopathy a median approximately six months ahead of onset. Ophthalmopathy was separated from stable hyperthyroidism by a 13 V-J model.

Amplification of TCR beta CDR3 regions was performed using RNA transcripts as template. When the TCR CDR3 underwent first-round RT-PCR, the HTBI primer set was used. TCRdb redid the calling of the multiplex PCR reads with MiXCR, one entry per CDR3 protein. The profile shows hundreds of thousands of distinct CDR3 sequences, about 15% of them singletons. This clonotype was seen ten or more times. The antigen is not known. The receptor's source is a man between 18 and 35 years old with Graves' ophthalmopathy. The sample taken for sequencing was blood.

Here the CDR3 DNA reads TGCAGCGCTGGACTAGCGGTCACAGATACGCAGTATTTT. Its translation: CSAGLAVTDTQYF. The rearrangement joins TRBV29-1 to TRBJ2-3; 10 positions agree with TRBD2. V lost 7 bases, J lost 2 bases, and 3 bases stayed unmatched. Germline V gene sequence: CDR1 SQVTM, CDR2 ANQGSEA. The CDR3 length is 13 residues.